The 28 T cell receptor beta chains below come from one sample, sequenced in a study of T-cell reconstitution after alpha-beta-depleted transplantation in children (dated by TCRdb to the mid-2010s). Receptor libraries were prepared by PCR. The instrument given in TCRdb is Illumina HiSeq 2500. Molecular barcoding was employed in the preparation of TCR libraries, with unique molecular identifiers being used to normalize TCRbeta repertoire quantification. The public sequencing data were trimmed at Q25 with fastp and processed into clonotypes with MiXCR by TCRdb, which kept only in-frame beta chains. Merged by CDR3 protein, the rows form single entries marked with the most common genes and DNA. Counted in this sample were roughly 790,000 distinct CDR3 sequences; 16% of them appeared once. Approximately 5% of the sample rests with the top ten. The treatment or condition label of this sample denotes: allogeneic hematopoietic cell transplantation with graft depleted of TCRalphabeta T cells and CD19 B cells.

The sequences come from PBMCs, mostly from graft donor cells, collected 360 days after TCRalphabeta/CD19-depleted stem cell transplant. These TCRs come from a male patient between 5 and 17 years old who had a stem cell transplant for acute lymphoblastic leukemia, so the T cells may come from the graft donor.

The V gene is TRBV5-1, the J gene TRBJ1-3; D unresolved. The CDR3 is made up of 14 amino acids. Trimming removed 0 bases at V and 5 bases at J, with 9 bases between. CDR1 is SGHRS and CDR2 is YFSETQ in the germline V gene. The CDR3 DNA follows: TGCGCCAGCAGCTTGGAAGGGCGAAGAAACACCATATATTTT. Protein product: CASSLEGRRNTIYF.

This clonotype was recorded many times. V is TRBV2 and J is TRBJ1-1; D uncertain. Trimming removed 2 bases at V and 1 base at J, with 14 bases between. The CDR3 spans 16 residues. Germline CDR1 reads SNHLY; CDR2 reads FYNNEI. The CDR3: CASSEISDFRNTEAFF. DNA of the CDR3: TGTGCCAGCAGTGAAATCTCCGACTTTAGGAACACTGAAGCTTTCTTT. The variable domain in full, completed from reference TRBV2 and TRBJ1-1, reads EPEVTQTPSHQVTQMGQEVILRCVPISNHLYFYWYRQILGQKVEFLVSFYNNEISEKSEIFDDQFSVERPDGSNFTLKIRSTKLEDSAMYFCASSEISDFRNTEAFFGQGTRLTVV.

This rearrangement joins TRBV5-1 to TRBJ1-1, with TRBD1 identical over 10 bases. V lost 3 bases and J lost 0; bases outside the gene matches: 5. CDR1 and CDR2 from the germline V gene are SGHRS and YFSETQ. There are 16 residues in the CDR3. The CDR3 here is CASSSGQGVMNTEAFF. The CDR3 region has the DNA TGCGCCAGCAGCTCCGGACAGGGGGTTATGAACACTGAAGCTTTCTTT.

CDR3 sequence reads: CASSYGQGGWEQFF. The CDR3 bases are TGTGCCAGCAGCTACGGACAGGGGGGATGGGAGCAGTTCTTC. The genes are TRBV7-6 and TRBJ2-1; 10 nucleotides match TRBD1. The germline V gene encodes CDR1 SGHVS and CDR2 FNYEAQ. This CDR3 is built from 14 residues. V was pared by 4 bases and J by 10 bases, with 7 bases of the junction left unmatched.

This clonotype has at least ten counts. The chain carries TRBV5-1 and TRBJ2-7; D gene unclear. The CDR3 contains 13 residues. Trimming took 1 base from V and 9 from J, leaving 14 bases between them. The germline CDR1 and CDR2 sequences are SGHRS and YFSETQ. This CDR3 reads CASSLNARLGQYF. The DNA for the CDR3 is TGCGCCAGCAGCTTGAACGCGCGGCTAGGGCAGTACTTC.

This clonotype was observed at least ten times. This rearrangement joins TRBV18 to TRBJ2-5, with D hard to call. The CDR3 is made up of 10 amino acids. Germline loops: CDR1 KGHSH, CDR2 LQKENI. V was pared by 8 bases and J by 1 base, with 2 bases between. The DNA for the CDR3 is TGTGCCAGCAGCCAAGAGACCCAGTACTTC. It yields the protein CASSQETQYF.

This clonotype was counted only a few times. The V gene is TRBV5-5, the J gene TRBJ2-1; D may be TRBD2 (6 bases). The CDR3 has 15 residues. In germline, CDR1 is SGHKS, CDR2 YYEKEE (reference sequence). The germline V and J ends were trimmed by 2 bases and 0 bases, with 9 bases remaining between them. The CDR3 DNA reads TGTGCCAGCAGCTTCCGACTAGTCTCCTACAATGAGCAGTTCTTC. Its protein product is CASSFRLVSYNEQFF.

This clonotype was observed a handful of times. CDR3 nucleotide sequence: TGTGCCAGCAGTTTAAGGGCGGGAGGGCCCCCCTACGAGCAGTACTTC. This sequence encodes CASSLRAGGPPYEQYF. The gene calls are TRBV28 and TRBJ2-7; 9 nucleotides agree with TRBD2. CDR3 length: 16 amino acids. V lost 2 bases to trimming and J lost 2 bases; unmatched junction nucleotides: 7. Germline-derived CDR1 and CDR2 are MDHEN and SYDVKM.

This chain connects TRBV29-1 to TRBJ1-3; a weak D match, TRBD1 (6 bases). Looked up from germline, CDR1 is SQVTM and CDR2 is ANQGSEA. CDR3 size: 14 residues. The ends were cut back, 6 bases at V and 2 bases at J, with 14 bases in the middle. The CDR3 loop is CSVTGGMAGNTIYF. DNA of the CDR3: TGCAGCGTGACGGGGGGCATGGCTGGAAACACCATATATTTT.

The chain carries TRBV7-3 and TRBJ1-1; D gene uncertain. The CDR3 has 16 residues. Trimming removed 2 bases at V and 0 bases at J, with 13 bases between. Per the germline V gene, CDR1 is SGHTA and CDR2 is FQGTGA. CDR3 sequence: CASSLGAGPMNTEAFF. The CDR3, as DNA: TGTGCCAGCAGCTTAGGCGCAGGCCCCATGAACACTGAAGCTTTCTTT.

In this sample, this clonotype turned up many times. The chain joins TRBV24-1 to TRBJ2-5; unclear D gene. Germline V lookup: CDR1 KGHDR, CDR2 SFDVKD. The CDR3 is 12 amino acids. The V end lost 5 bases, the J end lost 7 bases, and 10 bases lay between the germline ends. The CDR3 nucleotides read TGTGCCACCAGTGCCCTCTCGGGGACCCAGTACTTC. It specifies CATSALSGTQYF.

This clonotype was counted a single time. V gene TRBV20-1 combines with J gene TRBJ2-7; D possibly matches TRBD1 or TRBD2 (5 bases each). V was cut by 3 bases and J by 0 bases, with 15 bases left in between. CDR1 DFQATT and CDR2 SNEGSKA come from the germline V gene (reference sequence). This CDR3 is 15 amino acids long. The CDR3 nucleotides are TGCAGTGCTAGGCGGGTATCTGACAGCTCCTACGAGCAGTACTTC. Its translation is CSARRVSDSSYEQYF.

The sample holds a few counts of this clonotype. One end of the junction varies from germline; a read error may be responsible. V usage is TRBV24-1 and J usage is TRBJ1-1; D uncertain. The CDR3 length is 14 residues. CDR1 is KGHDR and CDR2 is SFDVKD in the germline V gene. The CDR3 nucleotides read TGTGCCACCAGTGACGGCAATGTGAAGACTGAAGCTTTCTTT. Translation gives CATSDGNVKTEAFF.

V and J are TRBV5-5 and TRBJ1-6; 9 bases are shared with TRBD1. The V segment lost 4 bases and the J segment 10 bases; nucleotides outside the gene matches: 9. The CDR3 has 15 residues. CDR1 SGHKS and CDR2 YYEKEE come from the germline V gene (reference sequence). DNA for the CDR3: TGTGCCAGCAGCGGCTGGGACAGGGCCCGGTCACCCCTCCACTTT. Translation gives CASSGWDRARSPLHF.

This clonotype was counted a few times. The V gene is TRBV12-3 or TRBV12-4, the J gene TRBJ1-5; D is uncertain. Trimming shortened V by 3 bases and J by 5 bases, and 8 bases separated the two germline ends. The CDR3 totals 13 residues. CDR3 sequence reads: CASSLIGYQPQHF. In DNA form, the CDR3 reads TGTGCCAGCAGTTTGATAGGTTATCAGCCCCAGCATTTT.

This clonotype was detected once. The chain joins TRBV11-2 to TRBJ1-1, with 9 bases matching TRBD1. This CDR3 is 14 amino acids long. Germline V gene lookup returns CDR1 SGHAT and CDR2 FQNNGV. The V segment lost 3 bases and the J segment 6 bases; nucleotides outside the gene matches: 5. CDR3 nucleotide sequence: TGTGCCAGCAGCTTTGGACAGGGGCGATCTGAAGCTTTCTTT. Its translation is CASSFGQGRSEAFF.

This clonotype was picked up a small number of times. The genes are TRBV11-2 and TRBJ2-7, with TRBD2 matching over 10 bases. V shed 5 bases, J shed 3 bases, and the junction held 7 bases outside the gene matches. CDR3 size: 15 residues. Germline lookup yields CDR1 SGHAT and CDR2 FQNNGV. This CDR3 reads CASSPSSGSGYEQYF. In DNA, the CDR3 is TGTGCCAGCAGCCCTTCTAGCGGGAGCGGCTACGAGCAGTACTTC.

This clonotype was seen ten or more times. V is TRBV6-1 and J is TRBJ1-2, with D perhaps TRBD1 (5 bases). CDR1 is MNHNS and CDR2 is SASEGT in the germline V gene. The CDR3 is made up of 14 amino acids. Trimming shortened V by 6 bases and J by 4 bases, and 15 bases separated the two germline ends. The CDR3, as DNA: TGTGCCAGCAGCCCCCAGGGAGGGAGCTATGGCTACACCTTC. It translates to CASSPQGGSYGYTF.

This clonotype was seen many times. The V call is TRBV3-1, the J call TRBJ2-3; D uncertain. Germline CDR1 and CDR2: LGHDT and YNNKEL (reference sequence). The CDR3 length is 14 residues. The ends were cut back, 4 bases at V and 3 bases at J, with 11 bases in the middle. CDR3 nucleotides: TGTGCCAGCAGCCTCTCCCACGGTACAGATACGCAGTATTTT. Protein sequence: CASSLSHGTDTQYF.

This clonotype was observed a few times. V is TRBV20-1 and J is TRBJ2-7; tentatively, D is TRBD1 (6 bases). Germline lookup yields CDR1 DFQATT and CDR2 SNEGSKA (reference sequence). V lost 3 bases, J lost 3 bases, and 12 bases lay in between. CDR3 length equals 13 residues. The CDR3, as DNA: TGCAGTGCTAGCCGGGACACCTTCTACGAGCAGTACTTC. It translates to CSASRDTFYEQYF.

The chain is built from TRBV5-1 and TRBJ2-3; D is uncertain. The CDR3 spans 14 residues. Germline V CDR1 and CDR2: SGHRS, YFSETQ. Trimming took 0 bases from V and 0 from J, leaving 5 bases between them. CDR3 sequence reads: CASSLEHSTDTQYF. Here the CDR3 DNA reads TGCGCCAGCAGCTTGGAACATAGCACAGATACGCAGTATTTT.

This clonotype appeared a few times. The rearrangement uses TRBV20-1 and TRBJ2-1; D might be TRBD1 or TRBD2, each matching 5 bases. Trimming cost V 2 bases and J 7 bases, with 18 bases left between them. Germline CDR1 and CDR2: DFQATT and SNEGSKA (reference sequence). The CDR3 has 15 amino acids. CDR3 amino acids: CSARSHGKGANEQFF. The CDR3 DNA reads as TGCAGTGCTAGATCCCACGGGAAAGGGGCAAATGAGCAGTTCTTC.

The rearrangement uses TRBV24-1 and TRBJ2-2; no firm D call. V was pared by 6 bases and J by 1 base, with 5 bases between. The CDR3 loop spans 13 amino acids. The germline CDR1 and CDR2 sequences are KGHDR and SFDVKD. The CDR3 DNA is TGTGCCACCAGTCGTGGGAACACCGGGGAGCTGTTTTTT. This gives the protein CATSRGNTGELFF.

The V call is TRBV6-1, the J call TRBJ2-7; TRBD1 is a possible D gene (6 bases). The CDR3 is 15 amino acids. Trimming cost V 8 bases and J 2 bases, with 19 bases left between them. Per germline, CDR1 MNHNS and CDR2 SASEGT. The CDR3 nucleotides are TGTGCCAGCGCAGGGGCCCCACCACCTACCTACGAGCAGTACTTC. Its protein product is CASAGAPPPTYEQYF.

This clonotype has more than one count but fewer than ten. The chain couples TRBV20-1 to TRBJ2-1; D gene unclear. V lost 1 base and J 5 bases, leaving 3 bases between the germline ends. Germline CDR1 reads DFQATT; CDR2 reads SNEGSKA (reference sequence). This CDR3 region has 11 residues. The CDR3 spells CSARADNEQFF. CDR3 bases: TGCAGTGCTAGAGCCGACAATGAGCAGTTCTTC.

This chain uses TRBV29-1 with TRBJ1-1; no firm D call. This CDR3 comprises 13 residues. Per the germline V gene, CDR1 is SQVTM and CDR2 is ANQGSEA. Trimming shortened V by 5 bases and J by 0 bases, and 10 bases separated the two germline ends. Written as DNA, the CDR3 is TGCAGCGTTTCTGGGGTTATGAACACTGAAGCTTTCTTT. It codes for CSVSGVMNTEAFF.

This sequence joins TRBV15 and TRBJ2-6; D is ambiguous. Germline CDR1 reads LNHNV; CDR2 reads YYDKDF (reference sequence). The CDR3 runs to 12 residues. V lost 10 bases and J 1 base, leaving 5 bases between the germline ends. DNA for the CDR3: TGTGCCATCCATTCTGGGGCCAACGTCCTGACTTTC. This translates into CAIHSGANVLTF.

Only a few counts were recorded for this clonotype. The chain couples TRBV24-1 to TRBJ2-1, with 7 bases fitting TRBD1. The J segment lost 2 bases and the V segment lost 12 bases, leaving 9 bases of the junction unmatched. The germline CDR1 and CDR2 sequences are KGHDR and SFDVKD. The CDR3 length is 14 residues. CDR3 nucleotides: TGTGCCTCCCGAGACAGGGACCCCTACAATGAGCAGTTCTTC. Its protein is CASRDRDPYNEQFF.